The present entry profiles one T cell receptor beta chain with its context. Its cognate antigen has yet to be identified. No base-level quality is on record; no much larger clone is a single base apart. A distance of 10 bases separates the germline ends of V and J, which lose 4 bases and 2 bases respectively. From the cysteine up to the phenylalanine, the CDR3 has a length of 13 residues. The CDR3 DNA has 39 bases and is translated from base 1. The germline V gene (reference sequence) supplies CDR1 SGHKS and CDR2 YYEKEE. Libraries were constructed by the immunoSEQ multiplex PCR assay. As for the original processing: A statistical classification framework was built for diagnosing cytomegalovirus status from the catalog of TCR beta chain sequences. Not all clones reach the TCRdb copy of this immuneACCESS table, which keeps in-frame sequences only. Checked studies attribute under half of the gap to unresolved V genes and leave the rest unexplained. D and trimming come from the DNA, and the V and J calls and clone size come from that table. The sample contains about 130,000 clones, roughly 95% of them found a single time. The ten largest account for about 1.8% of the sample.

The entry originates in a study of cytomegalovirus exposure and HLA in healthy donors (dated by TCRdb to about 2017). Describing the broader study: According to a later analysis, one platform produced both the approximately 110 validation repertoires and the roughly 650 repertoires of the first cohort. Along with the approximately 700-subject first cohort, a separate validation cohort of approximately 110 different subjects was used. The study was designed to test whether signatures of past pathogen exposure could be identified by cataloging public T cell receptors. To predict cytomegalovirus infection status, the study combined high-throughput TCR immunosequencing, statistical association of individual TCRs with disease status, and machine learning. Overall study results and their limits: A few of the identified cytomegalovirus-associated TCR beta chains were confirmed in vitro to be specific for cytomegalovirus antigens. A later analysis found that TCRs clustered in the first cohort also tended to co-occur in the roughly 110 validation repertoires, with 94% of cluster scores above 0. In both the original and validation cohorts, the classifier was reported to diagnose cytomegalovirus status with high specificity and sensitivity. The study listed approximately 150 TCR beta chains as associated with cytomegalovirus. It was suggested by the authors that the approach could potentially be generalized to other disease states and immunological phenotypes. A later analysis had no HLA typing for the validation cohort, so co-occurrence there was scored across all 110 or so repertoires. Across donors, most TCR sequences were observed very rarely, whereas some public TCRs were present in many individuals.

Donors formed part of the validation cohort, which comprised some 120 subjects and was distinct from the first cohort of several hundred subjects. Recombination linked TRBV5-5 to TRBJ2-7; 5 matching bases give a weak D call of TRBD1. The source is a man between 18 and 35 years old in good health and CMV-seronegative. The sequenced material came from PBMCs. The DNA sequence follows: TGTGCCAGCAGCCCTTGGGGCCCCTACGAGCAGTACTTC. This gives the protein CASSPWGPYEQYF.